The 25 T cell receptor beta chains in this list originate from one sample, sequenced in a study of T cells after yellow fever vaccination. One entry per CDR3 protein results from TCRdb running MiXCR on the 5' RACE reads. The table lists 500,000 to 650,000 distinct CDR3 sequences, roughly an eighth of them singletons. Sequenced here: PBMCs, sampled on the day of the yellow fever booster vaccination. These TCRs come from a man younger than 45 who received the YFV17D yellow fever vaccine.

This clonotype was seen a handful of times. The chain carries TRBV20-1 and TRBJ2-7; a possible D gene is TRBD2 (5 bases). Germline V gives CDR1 DFQATT, CDR2 SNEGSKA (reference sequence). CDR3 length: 15 amino acids. Trimming removed 3 bases at V and 2 bases at J, with 17 bases between. Here the CDR3 reads CSASRPSAEPYEQYF. The CDR3 nucleotides read TGCAGTGCTAGCCGACCATCAGCGGAGCCCTACGAGCAGTACTTC.

The V and J genes are TRBV5-1 and TRBJ2-7; 9 bases match TRBD2. V dropped 2 bases and J dropped 6; count of bases not matched to a gene: 12. The CDR3 runs 16 residues. Germline-derived CDR1 and CDR2 are SGHRS and YFSETQ. Here the CDR3 DNA reads TGCGCCAGCAGCTTAGGAAATAGCGGGAGTGGGGGCGAGCAGTACTTC. It is translated as CASSLGNSGSGGEQYF.

Only a few counts were recorded for this clonotype. This chain joins TRBV20-1 and TRBJ1-2; D uncertain. The CDR3 length is 14 residues. V was shortened by 6 bases and J by 4 bases, with 18 bases between the two germline ends. CDR1 and CDR2 (germline): DFQATT, SNEGSKA (reference sequence). Here the CDR3 DNA reads TGCAGTGCAGACACTGAACACGGAATCTATGGCTACACCTTC. Translating it yields CSADTEHGIYGYTF.

The chain links TRBV7-3 to TRBJ1-1; no clear D gene. This CDR3 comprises 13 residues. Per the germline V gene, CDR1 is SGHTA and CDR2 is FQGTGA. The V and J ends lost 0 bases and 6 bases respectively, with 8 bases between them. CDR3 sequence: CASSLTREAEAFF. DNA of the CDR3: TGTGCCAGCAGCTTAACAAGGGAGGCTGAAGCTTTCTTT. Supplemented by reference TRBV7-3 and TRBJ1-1, the full variable domain reads GAGVSQTPSNKVTEKGKYVELRCDPISGHTALYWYRQSLGQGPEFLIYFQGTGAADDSGLPNDRFFAVRPEGSVSTLKIQRTERGDSAVYLCASSLTREAEAFFGQGTRLTVV.

The V call is TRBV4-1, the J call TRBJ2-7; no firm D call. Germline V gives CDR1 MGHRA, CDR2 YSYEKL. The CDR3 has 15 amino acids. V lost 4 bases to trimming and J lost 2 bases, with 15 bases between them. CDR3 nucleotide sequence: TGCGCCAGCAGCCTCTCGTACGGGTCCACCTACGAGCAGTACTTC. It encodes CASSLSYGSTYEQYF.

V and J are TRBV20-1 and TRBJ2-1; a weak D match, TRBD2 (5 bases). The CDR3 loop spans 15 amino acids. In germline, CDR1 is DFQATT, CDR2 SNEGSKA (reference sequence). Trimming cost V 0 bases and J 0 bases, with 9 bases left between them. The DNA for the CDR3 is TGCAGTGCTAGAGATGTACGGGACTCCTACAATGAGCAGTTCTTC. Residues: CSARDVRDSYNEQFF.

A few counts support this clonotype. The J gene is TRBJ2-7, the V gene TRBV10-3; D ambiguous. CDR3 length equals 12 residues. V was shortened by 3 bases and J by 5 bases, with 8 bases between the two germline ends. In germline, CDR1 is ENHRY, CDR2 SYGVKD. The CDR3 DNA reads TGTGCCATCAGTGAATGGGGAAACGAGCAGTACTTC. Its translation is CAISEWGNEQYF.

This clonotype turned up a few times. The chain employs TRBV29-1 and TRBJ2-4; D gene ambiguous. V was cut by 3 bases and J by 6 bases, with 9 bases left in between. The CDR3 is made up of 12 amino acids. Looked up from germline, CDR1 is SQVTM and CDR2 is ANQGSEA. The DNA for the CDR3 is TGCAGCGTTGAGCGCACCCCAAACATTCAGTACTTC. Amino acids: CSVERTPNIQYF. Filled out from reference TRBV29-1 and TRBJ2-4, the complete variable domain reads SAVISQKPSRDICQRGTSLTIQCQVDSQVTMMFWYRQQPGQSLTLIATANQGSEATYESGFVIDKFPISRPNLTFSTLTVSNMSPEDSSIYLCSVERTPNIQYFGAGTRLSVL.

This clonotype showed up many times. The V call is TRBV5-1, the J call TRBJ1-4, with TRBD1 matching over 7 bases. The ends lost 4 bases at V and 4 bases at J; junction bases unmatched: 4. The CDR3 length is 14 residues. The germline CDR1 and CDR2 sequences are SGHRS and YFSETQ. The CDR3: CASSIAGGNEKLFF. The CDR3 region has the DNA TGCGCCAGCAGCATAGCAGGGGGTAATGAAAAACTGTTTTTT.

This clonotype was detected only a few times. The rearrangement joins TRBV7-9 to TRBJ2-7; D might be TRBD2 (5 bases). This CDR3 spans 16 amino acids. CDR1 SEHNR and CDR2 FQNEAQ come from the germline V gene (reference sequence). V shed 1 base and J shed 5 bases, with 18 bases lying between them. The DNA of the CDR3 is TGTGCCAGCAGCTTAGTTTTAAGTATCGGGATTCACGAGCAGTACTTC. This codes for CASSLVLSIGIHEQYF.

This clonotype was seen at least ten times. J is TRBJ2-2 and V is TRBV20-1; possible D gene TRBD2, 6 bases. CDR1 DFQATT and CDR2 SNEGSKA come from the germline V gene (reference sequence). The CDR3 runs 15 residues. V lost 6 bases and J lost 3, with 17 bases in between. This CDR3 is CSALPVEGYTGELFF. For the CDR3, the DNA is TGCAGTGCGCTCCCTGTGGAGGGGTACACCGGGGAGCTGTTTTTT.

This clonotype was recorded at least ten times. The rearrangement joins TRBV12-3 or TRBV12-4 to TRBJ2-3; no firm D call. V was shortened by 1 base and J by 1 base, with 6 bases between the two germline ends. The CDR3 spans 14 residues. The CDR3 DNA sequence: TGTGCCAGCAGTTTAGGAGCTGGCACAGATACGCAGTATTTT. Its protein product is CASSLGAGTDTQYF.

The chain employs TRBV7-2 and TRBJ2-5; no reliable D call. V gave up 6 bases and J gave up 7 bases, with 18 bases separating them. Looked up from germline, CDR1 is SGHTA and CDR2 is FQGNSA. The CDR3 extends over 14 amino acids. The chain's CDR3 is CASRLGTPWGTQYF. The CDR3 bases are TGTGCCAGCAGATTGGGTACCCCCTGGGGGACCCAGTACTTC.

This chain uses TRBV18 with TRBJ2-1; D may match TRBD1 or TRBD2 (5 bases each). Looked up from germline, CDR1 is KGHSH and CDR2 is LQKENI. The CDR3 spans 18 residues. V was clipped by 2 bases and J by 0 bases, with 17 bases between them. The CDR3 spells CASSPAIMRGGSYNEQFF. The CDR3 DNA sequence: TGTGCCAGCTCACCAGCTATCATGAGGGGCGGCTCCTACAATGAGCAGTTCTTC.

The chain recombines TRBV3-1 with TRBJ2-1, with TRBD2 matching over 10 bases. Unmatched junction bases numbered 5, after V lost 4 bases and J lost 2 bases. The CDR3 covers 16 residues. Germline CDR1 is LGHDT and CDR2 is YNNKEL (reference sequence). CDR3 loop: CASSPRSGRAYNEQFF. The CDR3 bases are TGTGCCAGCAGCCCCCGAAGCGGGAGGGCCTACAATGAGCAGTTCTTC.

The chain combines TRBV27 with TRBJ2-2; D call uncertain. This CDR3 is 13 amino acids long. Looked up from germline, CDR1 is MNHEY and CDR2 is SMNVEV (reference sequence). Trimming took 8 bases from V and 0 from J, leaving 7 bases between them. CDR3 DNA: TGTGCCAGCTTCCTACCGAACACCGGGGAGCTGTTTTTT. Translated, it gives CASFLPNTGELFF.

The chain couples TRBV7-9 to TRBJ2-2; 7 bases agree with TRBD1. The CDR3 loop spans 13 amino acids. Germline-derived CDR1 and CDR2 are SEHNR and FQNEAQ (reference sequence). The junction had 11 bases not matched to a gene; V was cut back by 10 bases and J by 9 bases. CDR3 loop: CATLGQLSWELFF. CDR3 nucleotides: TGTGCCACCTTGGGACAGTTATCTTGGGAGCTGTTTTTT.

The rearrangement uses TRBV15 and TRBJ2-1, with TRBD2 identical over 11 bases. V was clipped by 3 bases and J by 4 bases; unmatched bases: 8. Germline V gene lookup returns CDR1 LNHNV and CDR2 YYDKDF (reference sequence). The CDR3 runs 17 residues. This CDR3 is CATSSDRTSGFYNEQFF. The CDR3 bases are TGTGCCACCAGCAGCGACCGGACTAGCGGGTTTTACAATGAGCAGTTCTTC.

V gene TRBV19 combines with J gene TRBJ1-5; TRBD1 agrees at 10 bases. V lost 5 bases to trimming and J lost 0 bases; unmatched junction nucleotides: 10. The CDR3 has 18 residues. Germline V gene lookup returns CDR1 LNHDA and CDR2 SQIVND (reference sequence). The CDR3 is CASSPTRTGGHSNQPQHF. The DNA for the CDR3 is TGTGCCAGTAGTCCCACCCGGACAGGGGGACATAGCAATCAGCCCCAGCATTTT. Filled out from reference TRBV19 and TRBJ1-5, the complete variable domain reads DGGITQSPKYLFRKEGQNVTLSCEQNLNHDAMYWYRQDPGQGLRLIYYSQIVNDFQKGDIAEGYSVSREKKESFPLTVTSAQKNPTAFYLCASSPTRTGGHSNQPQHFGDGTRLSIL.

J is TRBJ2-2 and V is TRBV3-1, with D possibly matching TRBD1 (6 bases). The germline V and J ends were trimmed by 3 bases and 6 bases, with 14 bases remaining between them. Looked up from germline, CDR1 is LGHDT and CDR2 is YNNKEL (reference sequence). The CDR3 is 15 residues long. CDR3 nucleotides: TGTGCCAGCAGCCAGCGACCGGGACAACCCGGGGAGCTGTTTTTT. Encoded protein: CASSQRPGQPGELFF. The full variable domain, with the rest looked up from reference TRBV3-1 and TRBJ2-2, is DTAVSQTPKYLVTQMGNDKSIKCEQNLGHDTMYWYKQDSKKFLKIMFSYNNKELIINETVPNRFSPKSPDKAHLNLHINSLELGDSAVYFCASSQRPGQPGELFFGEGSRLTVL.

This chain links TRBV27 with TRBJ2-3, with 10 bases fitting TRBD2. The CDR3 loop spans 18 amino acids. Germline loops: CDR1 MNHEY, CDR2 SMNVEV (reference sequence). J was trimmed by 2 bases and V by 8 bases; bases with no gene match: 16. CDR3 in amino acids: CASGLAGVRREPTDTQYF. CDR3 sequence (DNA): TGTGCCAGCGGCCTAGCGGGAGTTCGGAGGGAACCCACAGATACGCAGTATTTT.

V is TRBV7-2 and J is TRBJ2-2; tentatively, D is TRBD1 (6 bases). The CDR3 has 16 amino acids. The germline V gene has CDR1 SGHTA and CDR2 FQGNSA. V was pared by 3 bases and J by 0 bases, with 11 bases between. In DNA form, the CDR3 reads TGTGCCAGCAGCTTGTGGGACACGTCGAACACCGGGGAGCTGTTTTTT. Amino acid sequence: CASSLWDTSNTGELFF.

The rearrangement links TRBV7-2 to TRBJ2-1; D not resolved. V was cut by 5 bases and J by 3 bases, with 11 bases left in between. CDR3 length: 14 amino acids. Per the germline V gene, CDR1 is SGHTA and CDR2 is FQGNSA. The CDR3 reads CASSLTSFYNEQFF. CDR3 nucleotides: TGTGCCAGCAGCCTTACTTCCTTCTACAATGAGCAGTTCTTC.

This clonotype was observed a handful of times. This chain links TRBV7-2 with TRBJ2-1, with a weak D call TRBD2 (5 bases). Trimming cost V 5 bases and J 6 bases, with 14 bases left between them. Germline lookup yields CDR1 SGHTA and CDR2 FQGNSA. The CDR3 covers 14 residues. The CDR3 sequence is CASSRDSAPNEQFF. In DNA, the CDR3 is TGTGCCAGCAGCCGAGATAGCGCTCCCAATGAGCAGTTCTTC.

This clonotype was detected ten times or more. The chain combines TRBV24-1 with TRBJ2-3, with D possibly being TRBD2 (6 bases). CDR3 length equals 13 residues. Germline CDR1 KGHDR, CDR2 SFDVKD. V lost 5 bases, J lost 8 bases, and 13 bases lay in between. This CDR3 is CATSAGSGTTQYF. DNA for the CDR3: TGTGCCACCAGTGCTGGTAGCGGAACTACGCAGTATTTT.